The rows below give T cell receptor beta chains drawn from one sample of a study of blood T cell repertoires in COVID-19. Produced via immunoSEQ multiplex PCR; TCRdb's table is partial and in-frame only. Among around 400,000 clones listed, more than 70% were seen once. Source material: PBMCs or T cells enriched from blood (not recorded which). These receptors were taken from a woman between 18 and 29 years old who had been exposed to COVID-19. Each CDR3 is given without its conserved first and last residue.

J gene: TRBJ2-1
V gene: TRBV19
CDR3 length: 13
CDR3 protein: ASSIEQGAYNEQF

J gene: TRBJ2-1
V gene: TRBV18
CDR3 length: 10
CDR3 protein: ASSLETGEQF

J gene: TRBJ1-5
V gene: TRBV28
CDR3 length: 14
CDR3 protein: ASSPRGQGYGQPQH

J gene: TRBJ2-1
V gene: TRBV16
CDR3 length: 15
CDR3 protein: ASSPVGSGRSDNEQF

J gene: TRBJ1-6
V gene: TRBV7-2
CDR3 length: 12
CDR3 protein: ASSLRRADSPLH

J gene: TRBJ1-5
V gene: TRBV28
CDR3 length: 13
CDR3 protein: ASSPAGAYNQPQH

J gene: TRBJ2-1
V gene: TRBV30
CDR3 length: 12
CDR3 protein: ACSGGSSYNEQF

J gene: TRBJ1-4
V gene: TRBV18
CDR3 length: 13
CDR3 protein: ASSPPSRVNEKLF

J gene: TRBJ2-7
V gene: TRBV4-1
CDR3 length: 15
CDR3 protein: ASSRSTLGVEPYEQY

J gene: TRBJ2-2
V gene: TRBV27
CDR3 length: 16
CDR3 protein: ASSLSIRLAGNTGELF

J gene: TRBJ1-2
V gene: TRBV5-1
CDR3 length: 11
CDR3 protein: ASSPGDGYGYT

J gene: TRBJ2-7
V gene: TRBV6-5
CDR3 length: 13
CDR3 protein: ASRPLAGGSYEQY

J gene: TRBJ2-7
V gene: TRBV5-1
CDR3 length: 12
CDR3 protein: ASSQGQFSYEQY

J gene: TRBJ1-5
V gene: TRBV2
CDR3 length: 13
CDR3 protein: ASSEEGTYNQPQH

J gene: TRBJ1-2
V gene: TRBV28
CDR3 length: 13
CDR3 protein: ASILRTGELYGYT

J gene: TRBJ1-4
V gene: TRBV3-1/TRBV3-2
CDR3 length: 13
CDR3 protein: ASSPGTGVGEKLF

J gene: TRBJ1-5
V gene: TRBV6-9
CDR3 length: 15
CDR3 protein: ASSYPPGQPLNQPQH